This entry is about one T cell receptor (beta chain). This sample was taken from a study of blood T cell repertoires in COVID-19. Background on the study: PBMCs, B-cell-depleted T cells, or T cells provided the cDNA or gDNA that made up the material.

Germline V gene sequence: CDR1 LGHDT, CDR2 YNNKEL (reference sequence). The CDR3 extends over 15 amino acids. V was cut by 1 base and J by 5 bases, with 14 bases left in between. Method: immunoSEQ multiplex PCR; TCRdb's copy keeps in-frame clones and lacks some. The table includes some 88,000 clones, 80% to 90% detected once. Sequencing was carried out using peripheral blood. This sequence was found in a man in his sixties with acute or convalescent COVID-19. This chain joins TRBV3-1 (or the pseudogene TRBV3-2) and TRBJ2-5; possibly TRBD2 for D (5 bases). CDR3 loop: CASSQARAVRETQYF. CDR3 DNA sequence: TGTGCCAGCAGCCAAGCGCGGGCAGTTCGGGAGACCCAGTACTTC.